These T cell receptor beta chains were read from a single sample in a study of radiation and T cells in renal cell carcinoma. This table comes from immunoSEQ multiplex PCR, and its TCRdb copy is limited to in-frame clones, with some not included. This sample has some 150,000 clones, with 87% found just once. The starting material was blood, obtained from a patient whose treatment included radiotherapy and nephrectomy. The receptor source for this set is a woman in her forties or fifties with renal cell carcinoma. The CDR3 runs from the conserved cysteine through the conserved F or W. A D gene is named only where the DNA matches it firmly. Rows give clone size only sometimes, using once, few, many, or a class for an expanded clone.

TRBV2	once	TRBJ1-1	-	CASTPHRGGPGNEAFF	TGTGCCAGCACTCCCCATCGGGGGGGGCCGGGGAATGAAGCTTTCTTT
TRBV6-4	once	TRBJ2-1	TRBD1	CASPKRDSAYNEQFF	TGTGCCAGCCCGAAACGGGACAGCGCCTACAATGAGCAGTTCTTC
TRBV28	once	TRBJ2-7	-	CASRLADTYEQYF	TGTGCCAGCCGCTTAGCGGATACCTACGAGCAGTACTTC
TRBV29-1	once	TRBJ2-3	TRBD2	CSISFTSGGPTDTQYF	TGCAGCATCTCCTTTACTAGCGGGGGTCCCACAGATACGCAGTATTTT
TRBV4-1	once	TRBJ1-1	-	CASSHPGRRNTEAFF	TGCGCCAGCAGCCACCCGGGACGGCGGAACACTGAAGCTTTCTTT
TRBV7-2	-	TRBJ2-5	-	CASSFRGQTQETQYF	TGTGCCAGCAGCTTTCGCGGACAGACCCAAGAGACCCAGTACTTC
TRBV18	-	TRBJ1-2	-	CASSSSHQSKELGYTF	TGTGCCAGCTCATCTTCTCACCAATCTAAGGAGTTAGGCTACACCTTC
TRBV5-4	-	TRBJ2-7	-	CASSNPQVASYEQYF	TGTGCCAGCAGCAACCCCCAGGTGGCCAGCTACGAGCAGTACTTC
TRBV4-2	few	TRBJ1-5	TRBD1	CASSQGQGNVQPQHF	TGTGCCAGCAGCCAAGGACAGGGAAATGTTCAGCCCCAGCATTTT
TRBV6-6	-	TRBJ2-4	-	CASSYSGGDTKNIQYF	TGTGCCAGCAGTTACTCGGGTGGGGACACCAAAAACATTCAGTACTTC
TRBV11-3	-	TRBJ2-1	-	CASSYSSNEQFF	TGTGCCAGCAGCTATAGCAGTAATGAGCAGTTCTTC
TRBV5-8	-	TRBJ1-1	TRBD1	CASSKRDRGLYTEAFF	TGTGCCAGCAGCAAAAGGGACAGGGGGCTCTACACTGAAGCTTTCTTT
TRBV11-2	-	TRBJ1-6	-	CASSRISGHLHF	TGTGCCAGCAGCCGTATAAGCGGACATCTCCACTTT
TRBV6-1	few	TRBJ2-7	-	CASSKVKGVGEQYF	TGTGCCAGCAGTAAAGTGAAGGGGGTGGGGGAGCAGTACTTC
TRBV6-1	few	TRBJ1-5	-	CASSPYSGGNQPQHF	TGTGCCAGCAGTCCCTACTCGGGGGGCAATCAGCCCCAGCATTTT
TRBV15	-	TRBJ1-2	TRBD1	CATSRDQGAYGYTF	TGTGCCACCAGCAGAGATCAGGGGGCCTATGGCTACACCTTC
TRBV11-2	-	TRBJ2-7	-	CASSLGEESYEQYF	TGTGCCAGCAGCTTAGGGGAAGAATCCTACGAGCAGTACTTC
TRBV4-3	-	TRBJ2-7	-	CASSQEVTPRREQYF	TGCGCCAGCAGCCAAGAAGTAACCCCCCGAAGGGAGCAGTACTTC
TRBV19	-	TRBJ2-7	-	CASSPQDGPYEQYF	TGTGCCAGTAGTCCCCAGGACGGGCCCTACGAGCAGTACTTC
TRBV5-8	-	TRBJ1-1	-	CASTLEGGFTEAFF	TGTGCCAGCACCTTAGAGGGAGGGTTCACTGAAGCTTTCTTT
TRBV19	-	TRBJ1-5	-	CASSMIGAESNQPQHF	TGTGCCAGTAGTATGATCGGGGCTGAAAGCAATCAGCCCCAGCATTTT
TRBV2	-	TRBJ2-2	TRBD1	CASSEAGTAFTGELFF	TGTGCCAGCAGTGAAGCCGGGACAGCATTCACCGGGGAGCTGTTTTTT
TRBV19	-	TRBJ2-3	-	CASSIGGADTQYF	TGTGCCAGTAGTATTGGAGGGGCAGATACGCAGTATTTT
TRBV7-2	-	TRBJ1-5	-	CASSIRAQQPQHF	TGTGCCAGCAGTATCAGGGCCCAGCAGCCCCAGCATTTT
TRBV18	-	TRBJ2-3	TRBD2	CASSPLASGGVTDTQYF	TGTGCCAGCTCACCCTTGGCTAGCGGGGGGGTCACAGATACGCAGTATTTT
TRBV5-5	-	TRBJ1-5	-	CASSFGGRGNQPQHF	TGTGCCAGCAGCTTCGGGGGCCGGGGCAATCAGCCCCAGCATTTT
TRBV7-3	-	TRBJ2-3	TRBD2	CASSPRGGRLAGVDTQYF	TGTGCCAGCAGCCCCCGAGGGGGTAGGCTAGCGGGGGTGGATACGCAGTATTTT
TRBV27	-	TRBJ2-5	TRBD2	CASSLRLLAGGSETQYF	TGTGCCAGCAGTTTACGGTTGCTAGCGGGGGGTTCTGAGACCCAGTACTTC